This is a list of T cell receptor beta chains from one sample in a study of blood T cell repertoires in COVID-19. Only in-frame clones appear in the TCRdb table, and some are missing; sequencing was by immunoSEQ multiplex PCR. The data show 110,000 to 150,000 clones, roughly 75% seen once. The sequencing sample was made of PBMCs or T cells enriched from blood (not recorded which). The source is a woman aged 50 to 65 who had recovered from COVID-19. Each CDR3 is given without its conserved first and last residue. Fields, in order: J gene, V gene, CDR3 protein.

>TRBJ1-2|TRBV6-5
ATSLGTRRGYT
>TRBJ1-5|TRBV6-6
ASSRTGGNQPQH
>TRBJ1-4|TRBV15
ATSRDRTGNVDNEKLF
>TRBJ1-1|TRBV15
ATSRVGKGQGGGTEAF
>TRBJ1-1|TRBV28
ASSSDNRVESTEAF
>TRBJ1-2|TRBV6-6
ASSYEAGYYGYT
>TRBJ1-2|TRBV28
ASSSPGGSYGYT
>TRBJ1-2|TRBV30
AWRTTGYGYT
>TRBJ2-7|TRBV19
ASSRIKGGSSYSYEQY
>TRBJ2-3|TRBV3-1/TRBV3-2
ASSQRGLAADTQY
>TRBJ2-7|TRBV4-2
ASSQVDRDYYEQY
>TRBJ2-7|TRBV12-3/TRBV12-4
ASTDRNYEQY
>TRBJ1-2|TRBV20-1
SASFLGGRYSGYT
>TRBJ2-3|TRBV28
GMGGPYDTQY
>TRBJ1-4|TRBV9
ASSRDQGAGGGDEKLF
>TRBJ2-5|TRBV21-1
ASSGRDRGDQETQY
>TRBJ2-5|TRBV28
ASSFGQAKKETQY